This T cell receptor (beta chain) appears in the sequencing data of a study of T cell responses to AZD1222 COVID-19 vaccine. On this clone itself: Antigen specificity is unknown.

V was shortened by 7 bases and J by 8 bases, with 15 bases between the two germline ends. CDR1 and CDR2 from the germline V gene are LNHDA and SQIVND (reference sequence). This CDR3 contains 14 residues. Study-level findings and limits: Most donors were white British and more were female, and clonal diversity was possibly underestimated. Increases in Spike-specific TCR breadth and depth were seen after two AZD1222 doses. Repertoire collection took place solely once the T cell response had peaked. Regions 160-218 and 743-854 held dominance among vaccine-associated CD4 TCRs, which spanned spike.

Repertoires were generated with immunoSEQ multiplex PCR, while TCRdb's copy carries only in-frame clones and drops some. The data hold 73,000 or so clones, with around 82% observed a single time. The chain joins TRBV19 to TRBJ1-6, with D maybe TRBD1 (6 bases). This clonotype originated in an adult in good health. The sample consisted of peripheral blood, taken on day 0 of AZD1222 vaccination. CDR3 residues: CASTRQAPYSPLHF. DNA of the CDR3: TGTGCCAGTACCCGACAGGCGCCGTATTCACCCCTCCACTTT.